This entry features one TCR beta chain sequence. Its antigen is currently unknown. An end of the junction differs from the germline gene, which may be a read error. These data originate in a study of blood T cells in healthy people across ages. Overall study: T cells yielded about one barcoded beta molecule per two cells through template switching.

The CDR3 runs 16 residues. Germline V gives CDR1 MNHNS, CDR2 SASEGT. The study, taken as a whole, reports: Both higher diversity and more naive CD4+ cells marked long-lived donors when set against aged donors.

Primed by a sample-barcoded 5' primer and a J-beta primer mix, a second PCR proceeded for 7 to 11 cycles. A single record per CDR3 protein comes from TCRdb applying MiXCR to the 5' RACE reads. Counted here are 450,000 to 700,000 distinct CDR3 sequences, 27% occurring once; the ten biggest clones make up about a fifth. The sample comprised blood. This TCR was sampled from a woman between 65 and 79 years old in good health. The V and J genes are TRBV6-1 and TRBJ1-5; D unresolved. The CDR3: CACSSVVINSNQPQHF. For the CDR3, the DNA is TGTGCCTGCAGTAGTGTGGTGATCAATAGCAATCAGCCCCAGCATTTT.